Following are 6 T cell receptor beta chains from one sample sequenced in a study of T-cell reconstitution after alpha-beta-depleted transplantation in children. For TCRbeta, the library was prepared with unique molecular identifiers. TCRdb independently ran MiXCR on the PCR reads; one entry per CDR3 protein. The table has about 500,000 distinct CDR3 sequences, 30% to 35% seen once. Sequencing used PBMCs from the stem cell graft donor, obtained from the stem cell graft. The source is a human donor who donated a stem cell graft to a child with aplastic anemia.

There are a few counts of this clonotype. The chain uses TRBV7-2 and TRBJ2-1; the D gene is possibly TRBD2 (5 bases). The germline CDR1 and CDR2 sequences are SGHTA and FQGNSA. Trimming left V 7 bases short and J 8 bases short, with 27 bases between. The CDR3 runs 17 residues. CDR3 nucleotides: TGTGCCAGCACCTTGGGTCGATTAACAGACCGCGGGTATGAGCAGTTCTTC. Encoded protein: CASTLGRLTDRGYEQFF.

The gene calls are TRBV27 and TRBJ2-5; 10 bases are a match to TRBD2. This CDR3 has 19 residues. Germline CDR1 reads MNHEY; CDR2 reads SMNVEV (reference sequence). The junction had 14 bases not matched to a gene; V was cut back by 2 bases and J by 2 bases. The CDR3 nucleotides are TGTGCCAGCAGTTTAATCCCGCTAGCGGGAGAAGGGTGGCAAGAGACCCAGTACTTC. Protein product: CASSLIPLAGEGWQETQYF.

This clonotype has a handful of counts. This chain joins TRBV19 and TRBJ2-1; 10 nucleotides line up with TRBD1. The germline CDR1 and CDR2 sequences are LNHDA and SQIVND (reference sequence). CDR3 length: 15 amino acids. V trimming: 7 bases; J trimming: 4 bases; junction bases outside the gene matches: 7. The CDR3 bases are TGTGCCAGTACCCCGGGGGGACAGGGGTACAATGAGCAGTTCTTC. It yields the protein CASTPGGQGYNEQFF.

The chain employs TRBV6-1 and TRBJ2-5, with D possibly being TRBD2 (5 bases). CDR1 is MNHNS and CDR2 is SASEGT in the germline V gene. V lost 6 bases to trimming and J lost 9 bases, with 17 bases between them. CDR3 length equals 13 residues. The CDR3 loop reads CASSEMATEAQYF. The CDR3 DNA follows: TGTGCCAGCAGCGAGATGGCCACGGAGGCCCAGTACTTC.

V usage is TRBV2 and J usage is TRBJ1-5, with D maybe TRBD1 (6 bases). Germline-derived CDR1 and CDR2 are SNHLY and FYNNEI. The CDR3 spans 14 residues. The V end lost 6 bases, the J end lost 6 bases, and 15 bases lay between the germline ends. CDR3 in amino acids: CASSETGFLQPQHF. The DNA of the CDR3 is TGTGCCAGCAGCGAAACAGGGTTCCTTCAGCCCCAGCATTTT.

The chain joins TRBV20-1 to TRBJ2-3; D is undetermined. V lost 3 bases and J lost 4, with 5 bases in between. The CDR3 spans 11 residues. Germline V gene lookup returns CDR1 DFQATT and CDR2 SNEGSKA (reference sequence). CDR3 loop: CSASSPDTQYF. The CDR3 region has the DNA TGCAGTGCTAGTTCGCCAGATACGCAGTATTTT.